Below are 23 T cell receptor beta chains sequenced from a single sample in a study of blood T cell repertoires in COVID-19. The repertoire was sequenced with immunoSEQ multiplex PCR; TCRdb's copy has only in-frame clones and lacks some. The data show approximately 290,000 clones, around 85% seen once. The sequenced material came from peripheral blood. All receptors derive from a human donor with COVID-19, enrolled during active disease. The donor label of this sample is uncertain.

V is TRBV11-3 and J is TRBJ2-7, with 7 bases aligning to TRBD1. V was clipped by 5 bases and J by 11 bases; unmatched bases: 12. The CDR3 length is 13 residues. The germline V gene has CDR1 SGHNT and CDR2 YENEEA. DNA of the CDR3: TGTGCCAGCAGCCAGATGGCTACAGGGGTGAAGTACTTC. It yields the protein CASSQMATGVKYF.

The J gene is TRBJ1-3, the V gene TRBV28, with 7 bases fitting TRBD1. The CDR3 covers 17 residues. With 6 bases clipped from V and 0 bases from J, the junction kept 11 bases outside the gene matches. The germline V gene has CDR1 MDHEN and CDR2 SYDVKM. The CDR3 loop is CASSQGGAFTSGNTIYF. The CDR3 region has the DNA TGTGCCAGCAGCCAGGGGGGAGCTTTTACCTCTGGAAACACCATATATTTT.

The J gene is TRBJ2-6, the V gene TRBV28, with no clear D. The germline V gene has CDR1 MDHEN and CDR2 SYDVKM. The CDR3 contains 15 residues. Trimming pared 5 bases from V and 0 bases from J, leaving 8 bases between. The CDR3 sequence is CASSPLSSGANVLTF. The CDR3 region has the DNA TGTGCCAGCAGTCCCCTGAGCTCTGGGGCCAACGTCCTGACTTTC.

The V call is TRBV7-6, the J call TRBJ2-5; 8 nucleotides align to TRBD2. J was trimmed by 5 bases and V by 6 bases; bases with no gene match: 11. CDR1 is SGHVS and CDR2 is FNYEAQ in the germline V gene. The CDR3 totals 15 residues. The CDR3 DNA reads as TGTGCCAGCAGTTTACTAGCGGCTCCCGGGGAGACCCAGTACTTC. Its protein product is CASSLLAAPGETQYF.

This clone appeared once. The chain combines TRBV5-4 with TRBJ1-2, with D possibly being TRBD1 (5 bases). Germline assignment: CDR1 SGHNT and CDR2 YYREEE (reference sequence). This CDR3 contains 12 residues. The V and J ends lost 3 bases and 8 bases respectively, with 11 bases between them. The CDR3 region has the DNA TGTGCCAGCAGCTCACAGGTCGGCGGCTACACCTTC. Protein: CASSSQVGGYTF.

Concerning this clone: The sample holds other DNA sequences that translate to the same CDR3. The chain couples TRBV27 to TRBJ2-2, with no clear D. The germline V gene encodes CDR1 MNHEY and CDR2 SMNVEV (reference sequence). Deletions cut 4 bases from V and 3 bases from J, with 3 bases between. This CDR3 spans 12 amino acids. CDR3 nucleotides: TGTGCCAGCAGTTCTTACACCGGGGAGCTGTTTTTT. It is translated as CASSSYTGELFF.

J is TRBJ1-2 and V is TRBV11-2; TRBD1 aligns across 9 bases. The CDR3 totals 15 residues. Trimming removed 0 bases from V and 5 bases from J; junction bases left unmatched: 4. The germline V gene encodes CDR1 SGHAT and CDR2 FQNNGV. The CDR3 DNA sequence: TGTGCCAGCAGCTTAGACCGGACAGGGGTTTATGGCTACACCTTC. Translating gives CASSLDRTGVYGYTF.

The chain combines TRBV4-3 with TRBJ1-1, with a tentative D call TRBD1 (6 bases). The V gene's germline CDR1 is LGHNA and CDR2 YSLEER. Trimming pared 2 bases from V and 5 bases from J, leaving 18 bases between. This CDR3 contains 16 residues. CDR3 amino acids: CASSQLPGQWGTEAFF. CDR3 sequence (DNA): TGCGCCAGCAGCCAATTGCCGGGACAATGGGGAACTGAAGCTTTCTTT.

The rearrangement uses TRBV30 and TRBJ2-7, with a possible D match to TRBD2 (5 bases). V gave up 1 base and J gave up 7 bases, with 20 bases separating them. Germline-derived CDR1 and CDR2 are GTSNPN and SVGIG (reference sequence). The CDR3 contains 15 residues. CDR3 in amino acids: CAWSDGWVNPGEQYF. CDR3 bases: TGTGCCTGGAGTGACGGTTGGGTAAATCCGGGGGAGCAGTACTTC.

The rearrangement joins TRBV7-2 to TRBJ2-6; no reliable D call. The CDR3 length is 15 residues. CDR1 is SGHTA and CDR2 is FQGNSA in the germline V gene. V was clipped by 5 bases and J by 0 bases, with 8 bases between them. Written as DNA, the CDR3 is TGTGCCAGCAGCCCTCAGGACTCTGGGGCCAACGTCCTGACTTTC. This translates into CASSPQDSGANVLTF. Full variable domain (missing parts from reference TRBV7-2 and TRBJ2-6): GAGVSQSPSNKVTEKGKDVELRCDPISGHTALYWYRQSLGQGLEFLIYFQGNSAPDKSGLPSDRFSAERTGGSVSTLTIQRTQQEDSAVYLCASSPQDSGANVLTFGAGSRLTVL.

V is TRBV18 and J is TRBJ1-1, with no clear D. The germline V and J ends were trimmed by 4 bases and 5 bases, with 8 bases remaining between them. CDR1 KGHSH and CDR2 LQKENI come from the germline V gene. The CDR3 consists of 12 residues. In DNA form, the CDR3 reads TGTGCCAGCTCACTATCGGGGACTGAAGCTTTCTTT. The encoded protein is CASSLSGTEAFF.

V gene TRBV5-5 combines with J gene TRBJ1-1; no clear D gene. V lost 4 bases to trimming and J lost 1 base, with 14 bases between them. The germline CDR1 and CDR2 sequences are SGHKS and YYEKEE (reference sequence). The CDR3 runs to 15 residues. Here the CDR3 DNA reads TGTGCCAGCAGCGCAACCCGTCAGGAGAACACTGAAGCTTTCTTT. Its protein product is CASSATRQENTEAFF. Full variable domain (rest looked up from reference TRBV5-5 and TRBJ1-1): DAGVTQSPTHLIKTRGQQVTLRCSPISGHKSVSWYQQVLGQGPQFIFQYYEKEERGRGNFPDRFSARQFPNYSSELNVNALLLGDSALYLCASSATRQENTEAFFGQGTRLTVV.

As to this clone: Different DNA sequences within this sample yield the same CDR3. V gene TRBV12-3 or TRBV12-4 combines with J gene TRBJ1-1; D not certain. The V and J ends lost 2 bases and 1 base respectively, with 5 bases between them. The CDR3 totals 13 residues. The CDR3 region is CASSLNGNTEAFF. The CDR3 DNA is TGTGCCAGCAGTTTAAACGGGAACACTGAAGCTTTCTTT.

A single count supports this clone. The chain combines TRBV19 with TRBJ1-3; 8 bases match TRBD1. Germline V gene data show CDR1 as LNHDA and CDR2 as SQIVND (reference sequence). The CDR3 runs to 16 residues. The trim removed 7 bases at V and 2 bases at J, leaving 10 bases unmatched. The CDR3 region has the DNA TGTGCCAGTATGGTAACCGGACAGGGCGCTGGAAACACCATATATTTT. Its protein product is CASMVTGQGAGNTIYF.

This sequence joins TRBV6-1 and TRBJ2-1; maybe TRBD1 (6 bases). Germline V gene sequence: CDR1 MNHNS, CDR2 SASEGT. The CDR3 length is 15 residues. V was trimmed by 1 base and J by 6 bases, leaving 13 bases between them. The CDR3 protein is CASSEVGAAFNEQFF. For the CDR3, the DNA is TGTGCCAGCAGTGAAGTGGGGGCCGCGTTCAATGAGCAGTTCTTC.

The J gene is TRBJ2-7, the V gene TRBV5-6; 7 bases align to TRBD1. With V trimmed by 2 bases and J by 7 bases, 9 bases remained unmatched. The CDR3 is 14 amino acids. From germline, CDR1 is SGHDT and CDR2 YYEEEE. The DNA for the CDR3 is TGTGCCAGCAGCTTTGAGACAGGGCGACCTGAGCAGTACTTC. Translation: CASSFETGRPEQYF.

The V gene is TRBV19, the J gene TRBJ2-5; 8 bases agree with TRBD2. Trimming removed 4 bases from V and 1 base from J; junction bases left unmatched: 2. The CDR3 length is 14 residues. CDR1 LNHDA and CDR2 SQIVND come from the germline V gene (reference sequence). CDR3 DNA: TGTGCCAGTAGTACCAGCGGGGGCCAAGAGACCCAGTACTTC. Protein sequence: CASSTSGGQETQYF.

The chain couples TRBV6-2 or TRBV6-3 to TRBJ2-4; D is possibly TRBD2 (5 bases). The ends were cut back, 3 bases at V and 0 bases at J, with 9 bases in the middle. CDR1 and CDR2 (germline): MNHEY, SVGEGT. The CDR3 is made up of 15 amino acids. The CDR3 reads CASSYGGLAKNIQYF. The CDR3 bases are TGTGCCAGCAGTTATGGAGGACTAGCCAAAAACATTCAGTACTTC.

CDR3 protein: CASSFRQGGWSPLHF. CDR3 coding DNA: TGCGCCAGCAGCTTCCGACAGGGTGGATGGTCACCCCTCCACTTT. The V call is TRBV5-1, the J call TRBJ1-6, with 7 bases aligning to TRBD1. Germline loops: CDR1 SGHRS, CDR2 YFSETQ. This CDR3 contains 15 residues. Losses at the gene ends were 2 bases for V and 10 bases for J; bases not matched to a gene: 9.

The chain carries TRBV11-2 and TRBJ1-5; 7 bases fit TRBD1. CDR3 length: 16 residues. V trimming: 0 bases; J trimming: 1 base; junction bases outside the gene matches: 3. Per the germline V gene, CDR1 is SGHAT and CDR2 is FQNNGV. The CDR3 nucleotides read TGTGCCAGCAGCTTAGACGACAGGGCGAGCAATCAGCCCCAGCATTTT. Translating it yields CASSLDDRASNQPQHF.

The gene calls are TRBV15 and TRBJ2-3, with D possibly being TRBD2 (7 bases). V was cut by 8 bases and J by 3 bases, with 18 bases left in between. The CDR3 contains 15 residues. Germline CDR1 is LNHNV and CDR2 is YYDKDF (reference sequence). CDR3 loop: CATVLWGGRTDTQYF. The CDR3 nucleotides read TGTGCCACCGTTCTGTGGGGGGGGCGAACAGATACGCAGTATTTT.

The J gene is TRBJ2-1, the V gene TRBV14, with 7 nucleotides matching TRBD1. V lost 4 bases, J lost 2 bases, and 5 bases stayed unmatched. Germline CDR1 is SGHDN and CDR2 is FVKESK. The CDR3 totals 15 residues. In DNA form, the CDR3 reads TGTGCCAGCAGCCTCACAGGGGTAACCTACAATGAGCAGTTCTTC. Translating gives CASSLTGVTYNEQFF. Supplemented by reference TRBV14 and TRBJ2-1, the full variable domain reads EAGVTQFPSHSVIEKGQTVTLRCDPISGHDNLYWYRRVMGKEIKFLLHFVKESKQDESGMPNNRFLAERTGGTYSTLKVQPAELEDSGVYFCASSLTGVTYNEQFFGPGTRLTVL.

The chain carries TRBV28 and TRBJ1-5, with TRBD1 identical over 12 bases. With V trimmed by 8 bases and J by 1 base, 9 bases remained unmatched. From germline, CDR1 is MDHEN and CDR2 SYDVKM. The CDR3 loop spans 17 amino acids. This chain's CDR3 is CASRPGTGGGSNQPQHF. In DNA form, the CDR3 reads TGTGCCAGCCGTCCCGGGACAGGGGGCGGAAGCAATCAGCCCCAGCATTTT.